This T cell receptor (beta chain) was captured by sequencing in a study of shared clonotypes between healthy human individuals. Remarks on this clone: The antigen is undetermined.

Every immunoSEQ plate was one replicate of a subset's evenly spread DNA. Profiling relied on immunoSEQ multiplex PCR, and the TCRdb table lists in-frame clones only, not all of them. The data show some 1.1 million clones, 70% to 85% seen once. V gave up 3 bases and J gave up 7 bases, with 18 bases separating them. Germline assignment: CDR1 MGHRA and CDR2 YSYEKL. The CDR3 contains 15 residues. HIV-negative, healthy adults without recent acute infections or vaccinations were the donors. Study results and caveats: Compared with memory subsets, naive subsets generally had larger estimated richness. The naive CD4 repertoires of four donors were compared, and around 5% of clonotypes were shared.

The sequenced sample consisted of memory CD4+ T cells from PBMCs. The subset denotes: CD45RA-negative fraction. The chain uses TRBV4-1 and TRBJ2-5, with D unclear. This sequence originates from a man aged 18 to 35 in good health. Some clones in this sample may be carry-over from other donors' samples. The DNA for the CDR3 is TGCGCCAGCAGCCAGGAAGGAGCGTCAGGCGGGACCCAGTACTTC. It is translated as CASSQEGASGGTQYF.